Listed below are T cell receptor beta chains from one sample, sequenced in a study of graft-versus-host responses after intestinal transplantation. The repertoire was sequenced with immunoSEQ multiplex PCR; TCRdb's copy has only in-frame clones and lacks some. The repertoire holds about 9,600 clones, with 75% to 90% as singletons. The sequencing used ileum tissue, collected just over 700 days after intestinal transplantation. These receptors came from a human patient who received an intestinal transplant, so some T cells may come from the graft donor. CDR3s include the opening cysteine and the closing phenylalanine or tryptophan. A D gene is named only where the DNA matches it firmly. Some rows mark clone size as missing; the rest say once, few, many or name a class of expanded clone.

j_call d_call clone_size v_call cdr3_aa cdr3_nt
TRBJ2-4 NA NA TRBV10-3 CAISEGGGIQYF TGTGCCATCAGTGAGGGGGGAGGCATTCAGTACTTC
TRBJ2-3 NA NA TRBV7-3 CASTQKRSLGDTQYF TGTGCCAGCACCCAGAAAAGGAGCTTGGGAGATACGCAGTATTTT
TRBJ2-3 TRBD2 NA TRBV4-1 CASSREQAGAVDTQYF TGCGCCAGCAGCCGCGAGCAAGCGGGAGCGGTAGATACGCAGTATTTT
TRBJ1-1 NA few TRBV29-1 CSVEPSVAFF TGCAGCGTTGAGCCGTCGGTGGCTTTCTTT
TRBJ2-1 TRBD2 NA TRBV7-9 CASSSSGTSGLGSYNEQFF TGTGCCAGCAGCTCATCCGGGACTAGCGGTCTTGGGTCCTACAATGAGCAGTTCTTC
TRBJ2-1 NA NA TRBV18 CASSPPGGGRGNEQFF TGTGCCAGCTCACCACCGGGGGGAGGCCGGGGCAATGAGCAGTTCTTC
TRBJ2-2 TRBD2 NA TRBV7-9 CASSLWRGTGELFF TGTGCCAGCAGCCTTTGGCGGGGGACCGGGGAGCTGTTTTTT
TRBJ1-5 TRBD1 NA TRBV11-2 CASSLATGSIQPQHF TGTGCCAGCAGCTTGGCGACAGGGTCCATTCAGCCCCAGCATTTT
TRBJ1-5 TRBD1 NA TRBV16 CASSQRTGSQPQHF TGTGCCAGCAGCCAAAGGACAGGGAGTCAGCCCCAGCATTTT
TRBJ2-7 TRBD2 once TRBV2 CASAAGGPSYEQYF TGTGCCAGCGCAGCGGGAGGGCCGTCATACGAGCAGTACTTC
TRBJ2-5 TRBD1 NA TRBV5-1 CASSRTGGPETQYF TGCGCCAGCAGCCGAACAGGGGGACCAGAGACCCAGTACTTC
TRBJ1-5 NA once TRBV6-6 CASRQGYSNQPQHF TGTGCCAGCAGGCAGGGCTATAGCAATCAGCCCCAGCATTTT
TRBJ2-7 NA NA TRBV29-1 CSVDPGHHEQYF TGCAGCGTTGACCCAGGGCACCACGAGCAGTACTTC
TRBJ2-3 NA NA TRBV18 CASSPGGGFSTDTQYF TGTGCCAGCTCACCTGGTGGCGGGTTTTCCACAGATACGCAGTATTTT
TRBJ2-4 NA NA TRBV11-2 CASSLGTKQNIQYF TGTGCCAGCAGCTTAGGGACGAAACAAAACATTCAGTACTTC
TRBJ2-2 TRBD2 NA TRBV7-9 CASSSPPRGTNSAGELFF TGTGCCAGCAGCTCCCCCCCTCGCGGGACTAACTCGGCCGGGGAGCTGTTTTTT
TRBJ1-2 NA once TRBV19 CASSPGRGGYGYTF TGTGCCAGTAGTCCCGGAAGGGGAGGGTATGGCTACACCTTC
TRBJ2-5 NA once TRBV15 CATSSSRGETQYF TGTGCCACCAGCAGTTCTCGGGGTGAGACCCAGTACTTC
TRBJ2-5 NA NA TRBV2 CASTRAEETQYF TGTGCCAGCACCCGGGCTGAAGAGACCCAGTACTTC
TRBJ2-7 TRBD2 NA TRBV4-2 CASSQERGSIYEQYF TGTGCCAGCAGCCAAGAACGCGGGAGTATTTACGAGCAGTACTTC
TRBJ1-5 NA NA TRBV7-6 CASPSHKTGRYSNQPQHF TGTGCCAGCCCATCCCATAAGACAGGACGATATAGCAATCAGCCCCAGCATTTT
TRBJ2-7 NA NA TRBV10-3 CAISGSRYEQYF TGTGCCATCAGTGGGTCAAGATACGAGCAGTACTTC